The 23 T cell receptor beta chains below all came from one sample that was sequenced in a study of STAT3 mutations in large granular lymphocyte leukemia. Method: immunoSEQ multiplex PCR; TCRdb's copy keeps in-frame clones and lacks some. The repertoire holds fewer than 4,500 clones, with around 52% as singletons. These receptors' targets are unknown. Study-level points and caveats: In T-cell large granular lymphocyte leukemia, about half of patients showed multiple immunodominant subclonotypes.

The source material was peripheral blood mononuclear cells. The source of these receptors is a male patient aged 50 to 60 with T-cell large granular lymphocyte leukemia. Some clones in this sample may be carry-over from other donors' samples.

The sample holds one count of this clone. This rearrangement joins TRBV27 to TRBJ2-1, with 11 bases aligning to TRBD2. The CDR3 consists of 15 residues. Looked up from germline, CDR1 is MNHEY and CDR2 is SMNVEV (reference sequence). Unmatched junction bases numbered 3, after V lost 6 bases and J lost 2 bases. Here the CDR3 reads CASREGLAAYNEQFF. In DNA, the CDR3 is TGTGCCAGCAGAGAGGGACTAGCGGCCTACAATGAGCAGTTCTTC.

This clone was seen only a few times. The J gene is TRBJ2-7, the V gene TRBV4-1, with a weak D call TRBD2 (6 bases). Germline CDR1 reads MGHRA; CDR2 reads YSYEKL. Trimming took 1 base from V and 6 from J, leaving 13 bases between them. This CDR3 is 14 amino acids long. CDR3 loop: CASSQASNGGEQYF. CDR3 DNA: TGCGCCAGCAGCCAAGCCAGCAACGGGGGCGAGCAGTACTTC.

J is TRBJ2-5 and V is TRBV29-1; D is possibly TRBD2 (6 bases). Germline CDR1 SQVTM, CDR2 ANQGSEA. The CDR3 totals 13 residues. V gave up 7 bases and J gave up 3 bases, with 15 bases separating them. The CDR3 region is CSGGGAREETQYF. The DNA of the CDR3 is TGCAGCGGGGGCGGGGCCAGGGAAGAGACCCAGTACTTC.

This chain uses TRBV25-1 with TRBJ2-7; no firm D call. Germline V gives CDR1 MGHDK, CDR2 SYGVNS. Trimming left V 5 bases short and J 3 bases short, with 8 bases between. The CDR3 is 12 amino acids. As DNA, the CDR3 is TGTGCCAGCAGTAGGGCCGTCTACGAGCAGTACTTC. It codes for CASSRAVYEQYF.

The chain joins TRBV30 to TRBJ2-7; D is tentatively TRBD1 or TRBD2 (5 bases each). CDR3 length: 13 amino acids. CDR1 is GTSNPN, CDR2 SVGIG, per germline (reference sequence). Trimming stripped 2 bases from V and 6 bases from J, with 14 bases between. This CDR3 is CAWSRSRDGEQYF. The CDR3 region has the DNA TGTGCCTGGAGTAGAAGCAGGGACGGCGAGCAGTACTTC.

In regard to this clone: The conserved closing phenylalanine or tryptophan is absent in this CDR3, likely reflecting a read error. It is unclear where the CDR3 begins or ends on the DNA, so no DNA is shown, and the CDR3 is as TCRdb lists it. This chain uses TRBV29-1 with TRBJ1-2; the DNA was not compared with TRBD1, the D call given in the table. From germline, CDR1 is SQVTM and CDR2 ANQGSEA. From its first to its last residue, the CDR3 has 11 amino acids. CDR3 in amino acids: CSVRLTGENTL.

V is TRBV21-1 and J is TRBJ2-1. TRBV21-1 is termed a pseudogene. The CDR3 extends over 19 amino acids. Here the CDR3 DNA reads TGTGCCAGCAGCAAAGGGGAGGTCAGGGGTTTAGTTTCCTACAATGAGCAGTTCTTC. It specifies CASSKGEVRGLVSYNEQFF.

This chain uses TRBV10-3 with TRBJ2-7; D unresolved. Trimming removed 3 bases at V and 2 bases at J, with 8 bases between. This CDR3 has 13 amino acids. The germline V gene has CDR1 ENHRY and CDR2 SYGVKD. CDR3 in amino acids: CAISEVAPYEQYF. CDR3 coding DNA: TGTGCCATCAGTGAAGTGGCGCCCTACGAGCAGTACTTC.

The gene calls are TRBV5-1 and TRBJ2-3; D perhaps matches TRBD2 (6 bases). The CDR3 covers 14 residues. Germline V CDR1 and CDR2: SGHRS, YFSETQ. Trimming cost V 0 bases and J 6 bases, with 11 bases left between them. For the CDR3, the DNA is TGCGCCAGCAGCTTGGGCGGGGCCGATGATACGCAGTATTTT. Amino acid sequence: CASSLGGADDTQYF.

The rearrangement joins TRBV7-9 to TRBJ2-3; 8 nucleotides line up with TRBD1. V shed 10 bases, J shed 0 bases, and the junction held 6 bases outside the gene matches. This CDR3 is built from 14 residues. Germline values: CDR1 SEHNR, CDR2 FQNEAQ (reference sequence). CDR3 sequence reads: CAIGQGFSTDTQYF. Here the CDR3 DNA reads TGTGCCATAGGACAGGGTTTTAGCACAGATACGCAGTATTTT. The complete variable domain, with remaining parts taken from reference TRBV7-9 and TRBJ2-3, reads DTGVSQNPRHKITKRGQNVTFRCDPISEHNRLYWYRQTLGQGPEFLTYFQNEAQLEKSRLLSDRFSAERPKGSFSTLEIQRTEQGDSAMYLCAIGQGFSTDTQYFGPGTRLTVL.

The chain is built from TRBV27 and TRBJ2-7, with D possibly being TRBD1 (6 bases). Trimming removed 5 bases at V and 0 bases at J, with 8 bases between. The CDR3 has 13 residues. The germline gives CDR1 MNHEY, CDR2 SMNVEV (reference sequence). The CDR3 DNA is TGTGCCAGCAGTGACAGGTTCTCCTACGAGCAGTACTTC. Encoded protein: CASSDRFSYEQYF.

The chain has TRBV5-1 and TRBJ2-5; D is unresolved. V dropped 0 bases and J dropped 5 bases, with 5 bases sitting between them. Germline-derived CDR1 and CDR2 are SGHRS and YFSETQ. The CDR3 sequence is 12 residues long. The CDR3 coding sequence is TGCGCCAGCAGCTTGGCCCTGGAGACCCAGTACTTC. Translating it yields CASSLALETQYF.

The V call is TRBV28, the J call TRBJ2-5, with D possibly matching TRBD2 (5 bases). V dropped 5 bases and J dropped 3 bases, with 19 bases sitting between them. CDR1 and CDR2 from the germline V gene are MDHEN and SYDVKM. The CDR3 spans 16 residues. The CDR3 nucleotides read TGTGCCAGCAGTCCGCGGTCTAGCCTGCGGGAAGAGACCCAGTACTTC. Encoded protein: CASSPRSSLREETQYF.

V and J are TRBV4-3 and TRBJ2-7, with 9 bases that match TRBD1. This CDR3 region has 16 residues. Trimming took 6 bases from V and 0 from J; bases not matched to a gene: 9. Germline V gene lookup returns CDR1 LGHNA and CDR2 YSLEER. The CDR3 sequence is CASSYDRGTGSYEQYF. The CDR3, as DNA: TGCGCCAGCAGTTACGACAGGGGGACGGGCTCCTACGAGCAGTACTTC.

The CDR3 loop is CASSGGVGVSSNYGYTF. In DNA form, the CDR3 reads TGCGCCAGCAGCGGCGGCGTGGGGGTTTCATCCAACTATGGCTACACCTTC. This chain uses TRBV5-1 with TRBJ1-2; TRBD1 might be the D (5 bases). CDR3 size: 17 residues. The germline V gene has CDR1 SGHRS and CDR2 YFSETQ. Trimming removed 4 bases at V and 2 bases at J, with 21 bases between.

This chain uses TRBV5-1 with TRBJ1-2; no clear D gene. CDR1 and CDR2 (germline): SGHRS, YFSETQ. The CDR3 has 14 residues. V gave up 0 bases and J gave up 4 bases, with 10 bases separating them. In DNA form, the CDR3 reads TGCGCCAGCAGCTTGGAGCCTTGGAGCTATGGCTACACCTTC. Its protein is CASSLEPWSYGYTF.

The CDR3 nucleotides are TGTGCCAGCAGCCCGGACAGGAACTATGGCTACACCTTC. It encodes CASSPDRNYGYTF. The chain links TRBV5-6 to TRBJ1-2; 7 nucleotides line up with TRBD1. This CDR3 is built from 13 residues. Germline loops: CDR1 SGHDT, CDR2 YYEEEE. Losses at the gene ends were 4 bases for V and 2 bases for J; bases not matched to a gene: 2.

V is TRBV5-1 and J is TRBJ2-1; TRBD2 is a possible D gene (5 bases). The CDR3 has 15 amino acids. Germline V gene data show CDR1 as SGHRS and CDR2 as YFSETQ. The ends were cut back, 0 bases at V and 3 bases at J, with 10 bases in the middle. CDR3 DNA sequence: TGCGCCAGCAGCTTGGACCCCCGGGACTACAATGAGCAGTTCTTC. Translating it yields CASSLDPRDYNEQFF. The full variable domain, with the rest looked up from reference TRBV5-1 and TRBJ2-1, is KAGVTQTPRYLIKTRGQQVTLSCSPISGHRSVSWYQQTPGQGLQFLFEYFSETQRNKGNFPGRFSGRQFSNSRSEMNVSTLELGDSALYLCASSLDPRDYNEQFFGPGTRLTVL.

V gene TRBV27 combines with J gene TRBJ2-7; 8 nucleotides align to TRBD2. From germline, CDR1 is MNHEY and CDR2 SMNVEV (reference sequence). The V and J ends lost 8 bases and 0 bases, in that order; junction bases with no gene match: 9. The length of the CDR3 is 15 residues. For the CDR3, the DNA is TGTGCCAGCCGCCCGAGGACTAGCTTCTCCTACGAGCAGTACTTC. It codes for CASRPRTSFSYEQYF.

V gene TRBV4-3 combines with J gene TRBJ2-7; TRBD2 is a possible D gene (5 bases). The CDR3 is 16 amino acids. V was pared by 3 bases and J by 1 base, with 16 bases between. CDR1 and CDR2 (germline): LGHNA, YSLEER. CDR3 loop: CASSQDSLAQSYEQYF. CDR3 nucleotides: TGCGCCAGCAGCCAGGATTCGCTAGCCCAATCCTACGAGCAGTACTTC.

The CDR3 DNA reads as TGTGCCAGCAGCCCATCCGGGGGTAGCCAGCCCCAGCATTTT. Translated, it gives CASSPSGGSQPQHF. This chain joins TRBV5-6 and TRBJ1-5; D perhaps matches TRBD1 (5 bases). CDR1 SGHDT and CDR2 YYEEEE come from the germline V gene. The CDR3 extends over 14 amino acids. V shed 4 bases and J shed 7 bases, with 15 bases lying between them.

CDR3 DNA sequence: TGTGCCAGCAGCTCGGACAGGAGGCAAGAGCCCCAGCATTTT. Translating gives CASSSDRRQEPQHF. V gene TRBV7-9 combines with J gene TRBJ1-5; 7 nucleotides match TRBD1. This CDR3 has 14 amino acids. J lost 8 bases, V lost 4 bases, and 8 bases had no gene match. Per germline, CDR1 SEHNR and CDR2 FQNEAQ (reference sequence).

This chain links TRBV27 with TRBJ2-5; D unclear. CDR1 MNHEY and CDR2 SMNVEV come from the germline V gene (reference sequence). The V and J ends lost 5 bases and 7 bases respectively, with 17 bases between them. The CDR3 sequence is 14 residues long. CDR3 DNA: TGTGCCAGCAGTCCTAGGACCTCCCCAATGACCCAGTACTTC. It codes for CASSPRTSPMTQYF.